The sequence of this TCR beta chain was determined in a study of T cell responses to AZD1222 COVID-19 vaccine. Produced via immunoSEQ multiplex PCR; TCRdb's table is partial and in-frame only. In the table there are under 150,000 clones, approximately 91% of which are singletons. Germline V gene lookup returns CDR1 SGHRS and CDR2 YFSETQ. With 0 bases removed from V and 1 base from J, the gap between germline ends came to 10 bases. The CDR3 length is 15 residues. The sample holds one count of this clone. No antigen is known for it. Regarding the study as a whole: Donors were chiefly white British, with a greater number of females, and clonal diversity was perhaps underestimated. Unmutated variant regions are reportedly targeted by nearly half of spike-specific TCRs. Spike was spanned by vaccine-associated CD4 TCRs, with dominance at 160-218 and 743-854.

Sequences were derived from peripheral blood, sampled 28 days after the second AZD1222 dose. The origin of this receptor is an adult who received the AZD1222 COVID-19 vaccine. The rearrangement joins TRBV5-1 to TRBJ1-2, with D perhaps TRBD1 (5 bases). The CDR3 is CASSLAGASNYGYTF. CDR3 sequence (DNA): TGCGCCAGCAGCTTGGCCGGGGCTAGTAACTATGGCTACACCTTC.